This section outlines one T cell receptor (beta chain) sequence together with its context. Its matching antigen is unknown. V was shortened by 5 bases and J by 4 bases, with 14 bases between the two germline ends. Germline CDR1 SGHTA, CDR2 FQGTGA. This CDR3 is 14 amino acids long. A marrow graft followed busulfan-fludarabine conditioning, with cyclophosphamide on days +3 and +4. Assay: immunoSEQ multiplex PCR; the TCRdb copy retains only in-frame clones and omits some. The sample records 20,000 or so clones, 80% to 90% being singletons. This specimen comes from a study of T cells after posttransplantation cyclophosphamide. General study points: Tissue-infiltrating T cells from skin or gut overlapped little with blood T cells. After PTCy, TRB diversity resembled that of CNI/methotrexate controls. Later blood repertoires were often dominated by clones from the donor CD8+ memory compartment.

The source is a female patient in her 30s who received an allogeneic stem cell transplant from an unrelated donor, was CMV-positive, and had no GVHD. The T cells may partly be graft donor cells. This specimen was PBMCs, taken after allogeneic stem cell transplant with posttransplant cyclophosphamide. The chain recombines TRBV7-3 with TRBJ1-1, with a tentative D call TRBD1 (6 bases). The CDR3, as DNA: TGTGCCAGCAGCCTAAACAGGGCGAGCACTGAAGCTTTCTTT. Translated, it gives CASSLNRASTEAFF.